This TCR beta chain was profiled in a study of blood T cell repertoires in COVID-19 (dated by TCRdb to the early 2020s). Study-wide context: The collaborator samples originated in the United States, Italy and Spain and spanned the acute and convalescent phases of COVID-19. Subjects who had been exposed to COVID-19, were actively infected with it, or had recovered from it provided the deeply sampled blood TCRbeta repertoires that made up the dataset. The material from the prospective study consisted of cDNA or gDNA derived from T cells, B-cell-depleted T cells, or PBMCs. The samples were drawn from two sources: the first 160 participants of the ongoing ImmuneRACE study, and fewer than 1,500 subjects contributed by 6 global collaborators. HLA class I and class II types, where available, came from metadata supplied by the sample provider rather than from assay-based typing. The repertoires were released in a freely available public database intended as a resource for research on the immune response to SARS-CoV-2. The sample metadata nearly always contained a de-identified subject ID, COVID-19 status, age in years and sex.

What the work shows at the level of the full study, not this receptor alone: The quantity of clinical and demographic metadata differed by source and by participant and was supplied without curation.

Samples from volunteer blood donors who had recovered from COVID-19 were contributed by a second Seattle source. Each collaborating institution followed its own protocols to collect whole blood in K2EDTA tubes. For TCRbeta analysis, collaborators shipped samples in one of three forms: frozen whole blood, isolated PBMCs, or DNA extracted from either of those sample types. TCRbeta CDR3 regions were amplified from genomic DNA using the immunoSEQ Assay, a bias-controlled multiplex PCR. The authors processed their data as follows. The number of nucleated cells in each sample was estimated by amplification of reference gene primers within the assay. To quantify the absolute abundance of each unique TCRbeta CDR3 rearrangement, sequence reads were collapsed and filtered. Productive Simpson clonality was computed per sample as the square root of Simpson's diversity index over productive rearrangements. TCRdb stores this immuneACCESS table with in-frame sequences only. Part of the clones is absent; in the studies checked, under half of the shortfall reflects unresolved V genes, and no reason is known for the rest. The DNA was the basis for D and trimming; V, J and clone size are from that table. Present in this sample are roughly 300,000 clones, 70% to 90% of which were seen just once. The ten top clones hold under 6.5% of the sample.

With regard to this clone: No cognate antigen has been identified for it. Within one base of it there is no much larger clone, and no base qualities were kept.

Inclusive of the bounding cysteine and phenylalanine, the CDR3 is 17 residues long. Left in the record is the CDR3 DNA by itself, 51 bases read in frame from the first base. From the germline V gene, CDR1 is SGHRS and CDR2 is YFSETQ. V has 4 bases trimmed and J has 0 bases trimmed; junction bases matching no gene number 7. The source material was peripheral blood. The receptor was isolated from a man in his late teens or twenties who had recovered from COVID-19. The V and J genes are TRBV5-1 and TRBJ2-6, with TRBD1 identical over 7 junction bases. The nucleotides read TGCGCCAGCAGCCCCGACAGGGCTAGCTCTGGGGCCAACGTCCTGACTTTC. The encoded protein is CASSPDRASSGANVLTF.